This T cell receptor (beta chain) is drawn from a study of T cell repertoires in cytomegalovirus infection. Background on the study: Indications of both CMV infection and matching HLA type were provided by public TCR beta signatures.

The study, taken as a whole, reports: Using cumulative public TCR beta family frequency, the authors identified those who carried CMV together with the relevant HLA.

Concerning this clonotype itself: Its specificity is not known.

Deletions cut 5 bases from V and 4 bases from J, with 12 bases between. Looked up from germline, CDR1 is LNHDA and CDR2 is SQIVND (reference sequence). The CDR3 loop spans 13 amino acids. TCRdb fed the reads into MiXCR, producing one record per CDR3 protein. Seen here are 160,000 or so distinct CDR3 sequences, about a sixth observed once, and the top ten hold around 20%. What was sequenced was CD8+ T cells from PBMCs. This chain links TRBV19 with TRBJ2-7, with D possibly matching TRBD2 (5 bases). The sequence derives from a human donor in good health (CMV status not recorded). Some clones in this sample may be carry-over from other donors' samples. The CDR3 loop reads CASSGMGGYEQYF. CDR3 DNA sequence: TGTGCCAGTAGTGGGATGGGCGGGTACGAGCAGTACTTC.